This T cell receptor (beta chain) was documented in a study of cytomegalovirus exposure and HLA in healthy donors. Overall study context: Earlier results showed roughly 110 million unique TCR beta sequences derived from around 170 million T cells. Study results and limitations: There were around 160 TCR beta chains listed as cytomegalovirus-associated. Per a later analysis, about 15,000 TCR beta sequences showed association with HLA alleles at 0.05 false discovery rate.

Trimming shortened V by 6 bases and J by 4 bases, and 12 bases separated the two germline ends. The CDR3 totals 13 residues. Germline V gives CDR1 MNHEY, CDR2 SMNVEV (reference sequence). A multiplex PCR was run with 60 Vbeta primers and 13 Jbeta primers. Measured with immunoSEQ multiplex PCR; TCRdb has only the in-frame clones, and not every one. The data contain about 150,000 clones, 60% to 75% of them singletons. With regard to this clone: Its antigen remains unknown.

The chain carries TRBV27 and TRBJ2-5; maybe TRBD2 (6 bases). The origin of this receptor is a young man in good health and CMV-seronegative. Sequencing was carried out using PBMCs. The CDR3 coding sequence is TGTGCCAGCAGGTCGGGACTTATAGAGACCCAGTACTTC. The encoded protein is CASRSGLIETQYF.